Listed below are T cell receptor beta chains from one sample, sequenced in a study of blood T cell repertoires in COVID-19. Sequenced by immunoSEQ multiplex PCR; TCRdb stores in-frame clones only, minus some. The data show under 200,000 clones, approximately 91% seen once. Source material: PBMCs or T cells enriched from blood (not recorded which). The receptors derive from a woman under 30 who had recovered from COVID-19. Both conserved end residues are part of each CDR3. The D gene is left open where the match is weak. Part of the rows lack a size; the others show once, few, many or a class for expanded clones.

d_gene,j_gene,v_gene,abundance,CDR3nt,CDR3aa
.,TRBJ2-7,TRBV2,.,TGTGCCACCCTGGTAACAGGCGAGCAGTACTTC,CATLVTGEQYF
.,TRBJ2-5,TRBV5-1,.,TGCGCCAGCACCCTCGGAGGGAAACAAGAGACCCAGTACTTC,CASTLGGKQETQYF
TRBD1,TRBJ1-4,TRBV7-9,.,TGTGCCAGCAGCTTCACAGGGGCCGTTAATGAAAAACTGTTTTTT,CASSFTGAVNEKLFF
.,TRBJ2-1,TRBV11-2,.,TGTGCCAGCAGCTTCTATCTACCTAGGGGTTACAATGAGCAGTTCTTC,CASSFYLPRGYNEQFF
TRBD1,TRBJ1-1,TRBV4-2,.,TGTGCCAGCAGCCTACAGGGGAGTGGCACTGAAGCTTTCTTT,CASSLQGSGTEAFF
.,TRBJ2-1,TRBV28,.,TGTGCCAGCAAGGGGCACAATGAGCAGTTCTTC,CASKGHNEQFF
TRBD1,TRBJ2-1,TRBV5-1,.,TGCGCCAGCAGTGACAGGGTCTACAATGAGCAGTTCTTC,CASSDRVYNEQFF
.,TRBJ1-2,TRBV27,.,TGTGCCAGCAGTTTAGGGGGGAGGGCTAACTATGGCTACACCTTC,CASSLGGRANYGYTF
.,TRBJ2-7,TRBV7-9,.,TGTGCCAGCAGCTTAGATCCGCAGATTTACGAGCAGTACTTC,CASSLDPQIYEQYF
TRBD1,TRBJ2-2,TRBV28,.,TGTGCCAGCAGTTTATTGGTGACAGGGGCTTTCGCCGGGGAGCTGTTTTTT,CASSLLVTGAFAGELFF
.,TRBJ1-1,TRBV5-6,.,TGTGCCAGCAGCGTGCGAGGTCGGGTACGGCCTGAAGCTTTCTTT,CASSVRGRVRPEAFF
TRBD1,TRBJ1-2,TRBV30,.,TGTGCCTGGAGTTCGACAGGGGCGGATGGCTACACCTTC,CAWSSTGADGYTF
.,TRBJ1-5,TRBV6-5,.,TGTGCCAGCAGTTACGACTTGGGCAATCAGCCCCAGCATTTT,CASSYDLGNQPQHF
TRBD2,TRBJ2-7,TRBV28,.,TGTGCCAGCGGTGTAGGGACTACCTACGAGCAGTACTTC,CASGVGTTYEQYF
TRBD1,TRBJ1-2,TRBV3-1/TRBV3-2,few,TGTGCCAGCAGCCTGCTGGACAGGGGTGCCTATGGCTACACCTTC,CASSLLDRGAYGYTF
.,TRBJ2-2,TRBV28,.,TGTGCCAGCGCGGCAGGGTACACCGGGGAGCTGTTTTTT,CASAAGYTGELFF
.,TRBJ2-7,TRBV13,once,TGTGCCAGCAGCTTATATTCAGAGGGCGAGCAGTACTTC,CASSLYSEGEQYF
TRBD2,TRBJ2-3,TRBV14,.,TGTGCCAGCAGTCTCGGGAGGAGGGGAGATACGCAGTATTTT,CASSLGRRGDTQYF
.,TRBJ2-7,TRBV19,.,TGTGCCAGTAGTTCGGGAAGGGCCTACGAGCAGTACTTC,CASSSGRAYEQYF
TRBD1,TRBJ1-6,TRBV5-5,.,TGTGCCAGCAGGTTACCGGGACAGGGTTCTTCACCCCTCCACTTT,CASRLPGQGSSPLHF
TRBD2,TRBJ2-3,TRBV5-4,.,TGTGCCAGCAGCTCGCCCACGACTAGCGGGCTGAAAAGCACAGATACGCAGTATTTT,CASSSPTTSGLKSTDTQYF
TRBD2,TRBJ2-7,TRBV19,.,TGTGCCAGTAGTCTAAACACCGGGAGCGGGAGTGGCGAGCAGTACTTC,CASSLNTGSGSGEQYF
TRBD1,TRBJ1-2,TRBV5-4,.,TGTGCCAGCAGCCCGGGACAGGGCCGCGTCTACACCTTC,CASSPGQGRVYTF
TRBD2,TRBJ2-1,TRBV27,.,TGTGCCAGCAGTCGAGCGGGAGAGTTGTTCAATGAGCAGTTCTTC,CASSRAGELFNEQFF
TRBD1,TRBJ2-7,TRBV30,.,TGTGCCTCAGGACAGGGGTACGAGCAGTACTTC,CASGQGYEQYF
.,TRBJ2-7,TRBV18,.,TGTGCCAGCTCACCGGTGGGGGCGAATTTTCCTTCTTCCCACTACGAGCAGTACTTC,CASSPVGANFPSSHYEQYF
TRBD1,TRBJ2-7,TRBV3-1/TRBV3-2,.,TGTGCCAGCAGCCATGGGGGACAGTACGAGCAGTACTTC,CASSHGGQYEQYF
.,TRBJ2-7,TRBV21-1,few,TGTGCCACCCCGTCTCGCAGGGGGCTCTCCTACGAGCAGTACTTC,CATPSRRGLSYEQYF
TRBD1,TRBJ1-2,TRBV4-1,once,TGCGCCAGCAGCCCGGGGGGGACAGTAAGGGGCTACACCTTC,CASSPGGTVRGYTF
.,TRBJ1-1,TRBV28,.,TGTGCCAGCAAAGGACAGCGGGGAGCGGGGGACACTGAAGCTTTCTTT,CASKGQRGAGDTEAFF
TRBD1,TRBJ2-7,TRBV6-5,.,TGTGTCGCAACAAGGACAGGGAGTTCCTACGAGCAGTACTTC,CVATRTGSSYEQYF
TRBD2,TRBJ2-1,TRBV5-4,.,TGTGCCAGCAGCTATACGGGACTAGCCTACAATGAGCAGTTCTTC,CASSYTGLAYNEQFF
TRBD2,TRBJ2-3,TRBV27,.,TGTGCCAGCAGGAGAGTGGGACTAGCGGGAGGCACAGATACGCAGTATTTT,CASRRVGLAGGTDTQYF
.,TRBJ1-6,TRBV5-5,.,TGTGCCAGCAGCTTGGATACAGCCAAGTTGTTCTCCTATAATTCACCCCTCCACTTT,CASSLDTAKLFSYNSPLHF
TRBD2,TRBJ2-3,TRBV9,.,TGTGCCAGCAGCGTCCTAGCGGGCTTAAGGGGAGATACGCAGTATTTT,CASSVLAGLRGDTQYF
.,TRBJ2-1,TRBV28,.,TGTGCCAGCATGGCGACGGGCTCCTACAATGAGCAGTTCTTC,CASMATGSYNEQFF
TRBD1,TRBJ2-7,TRBV10-3,.,TGTGCCATCAGTGACTTAGGGGGCAGCTACGAGCAGTACTTC,CAISDLGGSYEQYF
TRBD2,TRBJ2-7,TRBV20-1,.,TGCAGTGCTAGTGAGCGGGGATTTTACGAGCAGTACTTC,CSASERGFYEQYF
TRBD1,TRBJ2-7,TRBV27,.,TGTGCCAGCAGTCCGGCAGGGGGCTACGAGCAGTACTTC,CASSPAGGYEQYF
.,TRBJ2-7,TRBV9,.,TGTGCCAGCAGCGCCGAAACTACGCTAGCGGAGCAGTACTTC,CASSAETTLAEQYF
.,TRBJ1-6,TRBV7-9,.,TGTGCCAGCAGCTTAGTGGGGGGGACTAATTCACCCCTCCACTTT,CASSLVGGTNSPLHF
.,TRBJ2-7,TRBV19,.,TGTGCCAGTAGTATAGGGGGGACTCCGAGCTCCTACGAGCAGTACTTC,CASSIGGTPSSYEQYF
TRBD2,TRBJ2-3,TRBV24-1,.,TGTGCCACCAGCCATCCCCGGACTAGCGGGGGAGGGGTCGGCACAGATACGCAGTATTTT,CATSHPRTSGGGVGTDTQYF
.,TRBJ2-7,TRBV2,.,TGTGCCAGCTTGTGGGAGGCCTACGAGCAGTACTTC,CASLWEAYEQYF
.,TRBJ2-2,TRBV28,.,TGTGCCAGCAGTACATACAGGGTTACCGGGGAGCTGTTTTTT,CASSTYRVTGELFF
TRBD2,TRBJ2-7,TRBV4-2,.,TGTGCCAGCAGCCAATATGCTAGCGGAAGCTCCTACGAGCAGTACTTC,CASSQYASGSSYEQYF
.,TRBJ2-7,TRBV7-2,.,TGTGCCAGCAGCTTAGCGGGAGTAAGTCTCGAGCAGTACTTC,CASSLAGVSLEQYF
TRBD2,TRBJ2-1,TRBV7-9,once,TGTGCCAGCAGCGGGGTAGCGGGAGGGAATGAGCAGTTCTTC,CASSGVAGGNEQFF